The clone carrying this T cell receptor (beta chain) has a handful of counts. The data derive from a study of patients and donors after allogeneic stem cell transplantation. TCRdb used MiXCR to reprocess the RT-PCR reads, holding one entry per CDR3 protein. This table holds about 960,000 distinct CDR3 sequences, about 20% found once. V was trimmed by 2 bases and J by 6 bases, leaving 13 bases between them. The CDR3 is made up of 13 amino acids. Germline loops: CDR1 DFQATT, CDR2 SNEGSKA (reference sequence). The specimen sequenced was blood, either unsorted or a sorted T cell fraction (not recorded which). This rearrangement joins TRBV20-1 to TRBJ1-2; D uncertain. The clonotype comes from a human donor who was either an allogeneic HSCT recipient or a stem cell or donor lymphocyte infusion donor (not recorded which). It is not recorded whose cells these are; they may come from a transplant donor. CDR3 sequence: CSARLTVSDGYTF. In nucleotides, the CDR3 is TGCAGTGCTAGACTGACCGTCAGTGATGGCTACACCTTC.